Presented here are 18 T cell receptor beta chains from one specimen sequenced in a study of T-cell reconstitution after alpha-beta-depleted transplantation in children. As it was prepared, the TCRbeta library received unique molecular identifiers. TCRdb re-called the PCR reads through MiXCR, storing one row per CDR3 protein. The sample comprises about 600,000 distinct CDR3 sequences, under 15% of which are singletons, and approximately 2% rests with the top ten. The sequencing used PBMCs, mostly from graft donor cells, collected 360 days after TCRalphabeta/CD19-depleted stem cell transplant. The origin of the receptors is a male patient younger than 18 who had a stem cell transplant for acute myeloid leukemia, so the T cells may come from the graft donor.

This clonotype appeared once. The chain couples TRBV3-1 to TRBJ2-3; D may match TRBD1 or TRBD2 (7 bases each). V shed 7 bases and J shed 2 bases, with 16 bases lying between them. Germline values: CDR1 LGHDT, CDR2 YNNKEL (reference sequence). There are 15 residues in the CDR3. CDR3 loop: CASTNQGGSTDTQYF. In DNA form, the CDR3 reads TGTGCCAGCACCAACCAGGGGGGGTCCACAGATACGCAGTATTTT.

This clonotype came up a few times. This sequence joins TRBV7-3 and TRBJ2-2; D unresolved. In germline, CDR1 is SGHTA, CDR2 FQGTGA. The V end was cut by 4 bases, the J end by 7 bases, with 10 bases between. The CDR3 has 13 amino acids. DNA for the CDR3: TGTGCCAGCAGCTCTTACAGAGACGGGGAGCTGTTTTTT. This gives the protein CASSSYRDGELFF. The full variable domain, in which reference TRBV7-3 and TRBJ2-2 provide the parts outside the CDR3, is GAGVSQTPSNKVTEKGKYVELRCDPISGHTALYWYRQSLGQGPEFLIYFQGTGAADDSGLPNDRFFAVRPEGSVSTLKIQRTERGDSAVYLCASSSYRDGELFFGEGSRLTVL.

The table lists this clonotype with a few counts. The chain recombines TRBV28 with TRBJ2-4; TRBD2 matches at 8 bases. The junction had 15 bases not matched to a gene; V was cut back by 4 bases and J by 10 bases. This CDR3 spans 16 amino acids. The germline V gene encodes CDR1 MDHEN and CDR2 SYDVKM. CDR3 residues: CASSSPPGLEEFIQYF. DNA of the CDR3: TGTGCCAGCAGTTCACCACCGGGACTAGAGGAGTTTATTCAGTACTTC.

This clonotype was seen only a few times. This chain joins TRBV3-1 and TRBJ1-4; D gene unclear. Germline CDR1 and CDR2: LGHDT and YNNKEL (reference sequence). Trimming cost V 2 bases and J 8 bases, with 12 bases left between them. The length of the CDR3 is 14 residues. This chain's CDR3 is CASSQNGRNEKLFF. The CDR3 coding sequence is TGTGCCAGCAGCCAAAACGGGCGAAACGAAAAACTGTTTTTT.

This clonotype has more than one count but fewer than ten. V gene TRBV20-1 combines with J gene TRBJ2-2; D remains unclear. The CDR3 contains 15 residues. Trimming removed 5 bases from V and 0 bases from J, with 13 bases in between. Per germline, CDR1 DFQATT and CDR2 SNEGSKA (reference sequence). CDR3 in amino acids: CSAPTRKSNTGELFF. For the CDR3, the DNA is TGCAGTGCTCCGACCCGGAAATCGAACACCGGGGAGCTGTTTTTT.

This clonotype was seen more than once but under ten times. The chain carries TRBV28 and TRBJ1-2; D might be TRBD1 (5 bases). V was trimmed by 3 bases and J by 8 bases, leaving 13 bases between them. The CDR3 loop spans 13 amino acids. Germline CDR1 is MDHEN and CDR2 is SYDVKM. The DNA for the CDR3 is TGTGCCAGCAGTTTTGTCAGGGTGGGAGGCTACACCTTC. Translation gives CASSFVRVGGYTF.

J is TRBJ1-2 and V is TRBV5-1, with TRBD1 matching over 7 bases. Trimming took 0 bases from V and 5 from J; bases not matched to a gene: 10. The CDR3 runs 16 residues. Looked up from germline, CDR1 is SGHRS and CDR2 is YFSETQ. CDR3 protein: CASSLDVGQIFYGYTF. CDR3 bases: TGCGCCAGCAGCTTGGATGTGGGACAGATATTTTATGGCTACACCTTC.

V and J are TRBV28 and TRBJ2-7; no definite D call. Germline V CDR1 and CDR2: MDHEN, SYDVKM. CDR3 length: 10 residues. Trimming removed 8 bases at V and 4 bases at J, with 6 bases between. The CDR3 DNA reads TGTGCCAGCGCCGGATACGAGCAGTACTTC. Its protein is CASAGYEQYF.

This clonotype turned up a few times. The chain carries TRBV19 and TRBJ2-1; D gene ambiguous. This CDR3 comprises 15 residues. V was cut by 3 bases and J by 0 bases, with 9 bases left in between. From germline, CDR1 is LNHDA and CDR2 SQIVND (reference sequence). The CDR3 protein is CASSIFKSSYNEQFF. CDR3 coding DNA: TGTGCCAGTAGTATTTTCAAGAGCTCCTACAATGAGCAGTTCTTC.

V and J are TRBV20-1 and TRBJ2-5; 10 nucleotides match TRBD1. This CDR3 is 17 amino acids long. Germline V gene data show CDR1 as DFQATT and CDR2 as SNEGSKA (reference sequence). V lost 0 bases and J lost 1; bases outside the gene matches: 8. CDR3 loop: CSAREAGTGATQETQYF. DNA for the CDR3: TGCAGTGCTAGAGAGGCAGGGACAGGGGCGACCCAAGAGACCCAGTACTTC.

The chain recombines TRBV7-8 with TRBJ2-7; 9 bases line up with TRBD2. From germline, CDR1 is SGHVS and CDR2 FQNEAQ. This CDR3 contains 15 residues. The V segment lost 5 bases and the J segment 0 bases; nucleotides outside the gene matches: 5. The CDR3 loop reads CASSEPGLASYEQYF. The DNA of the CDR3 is TGTGCCAGCAGCGAACCGGGACTAGCCTCCTACGAGCAGTACTTC.

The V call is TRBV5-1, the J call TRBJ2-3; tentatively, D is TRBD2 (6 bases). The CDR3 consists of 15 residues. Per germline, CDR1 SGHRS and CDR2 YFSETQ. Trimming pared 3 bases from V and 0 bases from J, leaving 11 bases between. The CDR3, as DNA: TGCGCCAGCAGCTCCGCCGGGACTAGCACAGATACGCAGTATTTT. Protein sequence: CASSSAGTSTDTQYF.

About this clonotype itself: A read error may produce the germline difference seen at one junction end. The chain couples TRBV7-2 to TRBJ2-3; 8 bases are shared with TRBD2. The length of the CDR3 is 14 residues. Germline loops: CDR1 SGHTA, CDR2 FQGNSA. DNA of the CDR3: TGTGCCAGCAGGTTAGCGGGATGGTCAGATACGCAGTATTTT. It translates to CASRLAGWSDTQYF. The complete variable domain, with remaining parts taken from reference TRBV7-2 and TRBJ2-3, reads GAGVSQSPSNKVTEKGKDVELRCDPISGHTALYWYRQSLGQGLEFLIYFQGNSAPDKSGLPSDRFSAERTGGSVSTLTIQRTQQEDSAVYLCASRLAGWSDTQYFGPGTRLTVL.

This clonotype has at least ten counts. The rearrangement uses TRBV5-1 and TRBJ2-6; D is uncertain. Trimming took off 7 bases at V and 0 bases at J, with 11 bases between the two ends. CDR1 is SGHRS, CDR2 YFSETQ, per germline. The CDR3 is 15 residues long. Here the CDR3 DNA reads TGCGCCAGCTTTCCAGCCCCCTCTGGGGCCAACGTCCTGACTTTC. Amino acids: CASFPAPSGANVLTF.

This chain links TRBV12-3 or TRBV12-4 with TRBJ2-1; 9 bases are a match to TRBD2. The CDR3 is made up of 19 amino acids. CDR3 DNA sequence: TGTACCATCAGTTTAAATCCCGTGTGGCTAGCGGGACCCTACAATGAGCAGTTCTTC. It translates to CTISLNPVWLAGPYNEQFF.

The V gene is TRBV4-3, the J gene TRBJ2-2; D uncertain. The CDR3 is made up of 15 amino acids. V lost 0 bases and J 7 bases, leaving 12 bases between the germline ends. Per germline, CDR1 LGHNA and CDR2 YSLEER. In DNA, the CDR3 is TGCGCCAGCAGCCAAGACCTCCGTGGCGGCGGGGAGCTGTTTTTT. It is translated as CASSQDLRGGGELFF.

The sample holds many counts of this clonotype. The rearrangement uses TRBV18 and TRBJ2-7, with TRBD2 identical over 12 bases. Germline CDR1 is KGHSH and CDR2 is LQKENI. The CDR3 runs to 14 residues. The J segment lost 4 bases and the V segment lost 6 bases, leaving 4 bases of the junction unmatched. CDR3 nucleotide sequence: TGTGCCAGCTCGAGACTAGCGGGAGTTTACGAGCAGTACTTC. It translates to CASSRLAGVYEQYF.

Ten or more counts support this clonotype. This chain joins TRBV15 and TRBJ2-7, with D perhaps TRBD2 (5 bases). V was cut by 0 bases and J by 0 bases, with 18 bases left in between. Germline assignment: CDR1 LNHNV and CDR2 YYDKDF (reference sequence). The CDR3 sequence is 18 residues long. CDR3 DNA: TGTGCCACCAGCAGAGATTCACAGCGGACGGGATTCTCCTACGAGCAGTACTTC. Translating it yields CATSRDSQRTGFSYEQYF.